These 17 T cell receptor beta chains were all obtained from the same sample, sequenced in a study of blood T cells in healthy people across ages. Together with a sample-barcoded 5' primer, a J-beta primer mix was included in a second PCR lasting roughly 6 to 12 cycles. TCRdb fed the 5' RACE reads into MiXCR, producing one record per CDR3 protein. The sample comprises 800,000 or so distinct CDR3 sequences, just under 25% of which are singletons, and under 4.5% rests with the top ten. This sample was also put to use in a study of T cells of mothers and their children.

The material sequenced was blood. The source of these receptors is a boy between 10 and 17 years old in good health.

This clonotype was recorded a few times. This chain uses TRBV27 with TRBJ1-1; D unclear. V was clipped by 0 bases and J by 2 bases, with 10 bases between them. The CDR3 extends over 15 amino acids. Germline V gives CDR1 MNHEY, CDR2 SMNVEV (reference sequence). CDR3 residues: CASSLSSRPNTEAFF. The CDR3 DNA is TGTGCCAGCAGTTTATCGTCGAGACCCAACACTGAAGCTTTCTTT.

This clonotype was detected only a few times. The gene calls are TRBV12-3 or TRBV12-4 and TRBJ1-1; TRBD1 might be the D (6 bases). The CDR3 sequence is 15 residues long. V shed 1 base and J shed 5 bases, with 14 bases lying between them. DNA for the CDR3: TGTGCCAGCAGTTTAGAGGGGGAAGGTTTGACTGAAGCTTTCTTT. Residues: CASSLEGEGLTEAFF.

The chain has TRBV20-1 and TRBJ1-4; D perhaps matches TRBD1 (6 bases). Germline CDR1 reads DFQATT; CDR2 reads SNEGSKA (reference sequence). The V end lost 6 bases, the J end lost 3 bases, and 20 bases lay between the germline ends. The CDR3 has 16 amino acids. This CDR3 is CSALDGGGSANEKLFF. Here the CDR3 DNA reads TGCAGTGCCCTAGACGGGGGGGGCTCAGCTAATGAAAAACTGTTTTTT.

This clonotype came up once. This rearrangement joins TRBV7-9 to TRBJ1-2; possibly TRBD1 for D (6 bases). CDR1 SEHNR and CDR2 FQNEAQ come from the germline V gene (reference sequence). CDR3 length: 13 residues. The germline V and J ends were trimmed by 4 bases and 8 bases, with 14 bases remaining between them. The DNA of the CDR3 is TGTGCCAGCAGCTCTGCACAGGGTCAGGGCTACACCTTC. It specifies CASSSAQGQGYTF.

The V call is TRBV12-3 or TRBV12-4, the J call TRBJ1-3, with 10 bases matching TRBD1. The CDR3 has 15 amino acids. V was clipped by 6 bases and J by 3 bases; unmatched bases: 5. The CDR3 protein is CASRTGQGNGNTIYF. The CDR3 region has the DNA TGTGCCAGCAGGACGGGACAGGGGAATGGAAACACCATATATTTT.

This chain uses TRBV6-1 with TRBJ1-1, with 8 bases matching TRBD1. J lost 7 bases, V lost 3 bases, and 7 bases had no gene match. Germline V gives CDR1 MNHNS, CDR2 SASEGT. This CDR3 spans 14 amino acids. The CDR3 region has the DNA TGTGCCAGCAGTGATATGGACAGGGCTTTTGAAGCTTTCTTT. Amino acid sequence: CASSDMDRAFEAFF.

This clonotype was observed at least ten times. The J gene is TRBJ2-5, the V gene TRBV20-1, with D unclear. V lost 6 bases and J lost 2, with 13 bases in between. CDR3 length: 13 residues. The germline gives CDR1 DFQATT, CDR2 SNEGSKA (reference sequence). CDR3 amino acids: CSARISAQETQYF. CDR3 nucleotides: TGCAGTGCCCGAATTTCGGCGCAAGAGACCCAGTACTTC.

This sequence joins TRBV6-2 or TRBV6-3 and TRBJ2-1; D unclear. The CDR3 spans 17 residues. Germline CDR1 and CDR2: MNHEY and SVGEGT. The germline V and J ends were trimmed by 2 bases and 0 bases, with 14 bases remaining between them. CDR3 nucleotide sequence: TGTGCCAGCAGTTACCAAACCCCTTCGGGCTCCTACAATGAGCAGTTCTTC. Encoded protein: CASSYQTPSGSYNEQFF.

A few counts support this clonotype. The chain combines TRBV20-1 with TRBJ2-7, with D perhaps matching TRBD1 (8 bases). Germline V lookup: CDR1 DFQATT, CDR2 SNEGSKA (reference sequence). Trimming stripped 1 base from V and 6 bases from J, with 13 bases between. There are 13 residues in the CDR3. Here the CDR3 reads CSARGGGTGEQYF. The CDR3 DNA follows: TGCAGTGCTAGAGGGGGGGGGACAGGCGAGCAGTACTTC.

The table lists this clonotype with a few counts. The CDR3 DNA sequence: TGTGCCAGCAGGACCCTACTAGATTTCAAAAACATTCAGTACTTC. Protein: CASRTLLDFKNIQYF. The V and J genes are TRBV6-4 and TRBJ2-4; D is possibly TRBD2 (5 bases). CDR3 length: 15 amino acids. Germline values: CDR1 MRHNA, CDR2 SNTAGT. Trimming left V 6 bases short and J 3 bases short, with 15 bases between.

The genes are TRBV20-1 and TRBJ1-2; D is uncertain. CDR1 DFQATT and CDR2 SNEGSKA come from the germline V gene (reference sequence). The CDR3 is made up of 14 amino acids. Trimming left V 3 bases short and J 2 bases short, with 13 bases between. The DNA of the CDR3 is TGCAGTGCTAGTCCACAGCCATACAACTATGGCTACACCTTC. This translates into CSASPQPYNYGYTF.

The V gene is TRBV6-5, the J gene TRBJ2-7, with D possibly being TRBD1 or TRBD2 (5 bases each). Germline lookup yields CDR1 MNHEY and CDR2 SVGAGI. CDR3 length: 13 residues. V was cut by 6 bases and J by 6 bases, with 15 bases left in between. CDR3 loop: CASSGAPLGEQYF. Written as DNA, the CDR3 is TGTGCCAGCAGCGGGGCGCCGCTGGGCGAGCAGTACTTC.

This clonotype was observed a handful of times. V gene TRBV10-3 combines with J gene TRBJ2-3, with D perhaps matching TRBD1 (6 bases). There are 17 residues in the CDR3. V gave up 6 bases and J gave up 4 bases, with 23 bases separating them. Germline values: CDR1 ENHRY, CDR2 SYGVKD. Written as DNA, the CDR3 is TGTGCCATCAGCCATCAACAGGGAAGGAGGTTCTCAGATACGCAGTATTTT. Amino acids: CAISHQQGRRFSDTQYF.

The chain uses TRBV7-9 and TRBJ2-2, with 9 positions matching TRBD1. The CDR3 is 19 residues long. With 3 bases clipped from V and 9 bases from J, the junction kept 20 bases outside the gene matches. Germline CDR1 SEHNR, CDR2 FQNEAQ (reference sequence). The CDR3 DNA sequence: TGTGCCAGCAGCTTTAAACTCGGACAGGGGAGGATCCGGGCCAGGGAGCTGTTTTTT. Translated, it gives CASSFKLGQGRIRARELFF.

CDR3 residues: CSVGRRLAGDNEQFF. For the CDR3, the DNA is TGCAGCGTGGGCAGGAGACTAGCGGGGGACAATGAGCAGTTCTTC. This chain links TRBV29-1 with TRBJ2-1; 12 bases are shared with TRBD2. CDR1 and CDR2 from the germline V gene are SQVTM and ANQGSEA. This CDR3 is 15 amino acids long. With 6 bases clipped from V and 5 bases from J, the junction kept 8 bases outside the gene matches.

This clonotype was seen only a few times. For the CDR3, the DNA is TGTGCCAGCAGCCGGGGCCTGCGCGTAGGCTACACCTTC. Residues: CASSRGLRVGYTF. V is TRBV7-2 and J is TRBJ1-2; tentative D call: TRBD1 (5 bases). The germline V gene has CDR1 SGHTA and CDR2 FQGNSA. V was shortened by 5 bases and J by 8 bases, with 15 bases between the two germline ends. This CDR3 is built from 13 residues.

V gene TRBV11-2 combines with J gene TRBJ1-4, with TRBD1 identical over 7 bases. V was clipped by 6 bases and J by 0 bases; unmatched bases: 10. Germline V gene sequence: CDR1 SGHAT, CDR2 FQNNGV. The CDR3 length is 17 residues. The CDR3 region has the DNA TGTGCCAGCAGGCCGACAGGGACCTTTGCAACTAATGAAAAACTGTTTTTT. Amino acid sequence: CASRPTGTFATNEKLFF.